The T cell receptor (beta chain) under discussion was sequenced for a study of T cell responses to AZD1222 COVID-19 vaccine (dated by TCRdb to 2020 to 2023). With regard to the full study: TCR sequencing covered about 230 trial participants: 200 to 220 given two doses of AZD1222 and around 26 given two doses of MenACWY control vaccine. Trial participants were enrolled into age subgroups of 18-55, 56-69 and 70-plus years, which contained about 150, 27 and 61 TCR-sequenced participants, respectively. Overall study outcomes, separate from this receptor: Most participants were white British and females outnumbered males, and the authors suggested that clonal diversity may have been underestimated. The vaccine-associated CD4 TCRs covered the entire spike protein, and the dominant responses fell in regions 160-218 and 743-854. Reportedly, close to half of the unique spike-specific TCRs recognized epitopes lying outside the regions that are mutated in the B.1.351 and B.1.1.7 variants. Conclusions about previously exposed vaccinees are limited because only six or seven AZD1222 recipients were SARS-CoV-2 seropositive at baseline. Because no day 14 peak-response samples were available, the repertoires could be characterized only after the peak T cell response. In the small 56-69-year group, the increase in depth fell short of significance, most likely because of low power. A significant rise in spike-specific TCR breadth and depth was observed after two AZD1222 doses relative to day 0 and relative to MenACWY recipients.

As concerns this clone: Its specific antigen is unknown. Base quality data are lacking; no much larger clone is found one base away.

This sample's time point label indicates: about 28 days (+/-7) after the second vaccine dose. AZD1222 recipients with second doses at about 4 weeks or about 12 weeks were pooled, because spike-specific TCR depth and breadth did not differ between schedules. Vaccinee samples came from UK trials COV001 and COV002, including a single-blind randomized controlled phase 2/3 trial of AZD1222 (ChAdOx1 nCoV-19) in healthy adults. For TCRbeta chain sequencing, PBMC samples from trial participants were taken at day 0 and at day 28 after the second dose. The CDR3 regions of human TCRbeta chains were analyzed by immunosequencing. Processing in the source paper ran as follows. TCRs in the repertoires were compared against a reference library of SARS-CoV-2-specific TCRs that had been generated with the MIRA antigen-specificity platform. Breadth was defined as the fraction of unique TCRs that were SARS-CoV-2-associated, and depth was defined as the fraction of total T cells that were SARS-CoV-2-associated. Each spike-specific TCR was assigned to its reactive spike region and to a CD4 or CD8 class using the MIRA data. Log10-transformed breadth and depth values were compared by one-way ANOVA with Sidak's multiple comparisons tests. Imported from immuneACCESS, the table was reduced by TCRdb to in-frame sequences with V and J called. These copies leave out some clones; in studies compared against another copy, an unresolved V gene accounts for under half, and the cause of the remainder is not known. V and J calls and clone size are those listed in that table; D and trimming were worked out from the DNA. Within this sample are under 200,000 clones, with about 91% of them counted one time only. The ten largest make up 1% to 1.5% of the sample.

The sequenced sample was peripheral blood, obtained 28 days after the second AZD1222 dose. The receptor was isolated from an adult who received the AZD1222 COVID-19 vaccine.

For the CDR3, the sequence is CASSFIRRGRDTEAFF. The nucleotide sequence is given as TGTGCCAGCAGTTTCATCCGCAGGGGCAGGGACACTGAAGCTTTCTTT. The sequence is built from TRBV27 and TRBJ1-1; the best D guess is TRBD1, with 6 bases matching. V is cut by 3 bases and J by 3 bases, and the space between the germline ends is 17 bases. The CDR3 runs 16 amino acids, cysteine and phenylalanine included. Only the CDR3 DNA is retained, 48 bases long and in frame from the first base. The germline V gene (reference sequence) gives CDR1 as MNHEY and CDR2 as SMNVEV.